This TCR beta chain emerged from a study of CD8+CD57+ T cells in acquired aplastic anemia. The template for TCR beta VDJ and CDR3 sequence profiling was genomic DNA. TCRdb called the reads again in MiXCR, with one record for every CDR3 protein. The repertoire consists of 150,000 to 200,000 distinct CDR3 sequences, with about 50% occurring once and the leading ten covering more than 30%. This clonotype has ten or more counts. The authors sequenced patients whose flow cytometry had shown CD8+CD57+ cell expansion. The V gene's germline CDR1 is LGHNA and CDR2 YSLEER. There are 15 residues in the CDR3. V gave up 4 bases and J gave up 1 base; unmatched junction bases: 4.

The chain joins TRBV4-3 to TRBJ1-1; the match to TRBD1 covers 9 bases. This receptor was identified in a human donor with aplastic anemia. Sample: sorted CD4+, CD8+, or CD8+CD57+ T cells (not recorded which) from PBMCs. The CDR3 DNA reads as TGCGCCAGCAGCCCACCGGGACAGGGGAACACTGAAGCTTTCTTT. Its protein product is CASSPPGQGNTEAFF.